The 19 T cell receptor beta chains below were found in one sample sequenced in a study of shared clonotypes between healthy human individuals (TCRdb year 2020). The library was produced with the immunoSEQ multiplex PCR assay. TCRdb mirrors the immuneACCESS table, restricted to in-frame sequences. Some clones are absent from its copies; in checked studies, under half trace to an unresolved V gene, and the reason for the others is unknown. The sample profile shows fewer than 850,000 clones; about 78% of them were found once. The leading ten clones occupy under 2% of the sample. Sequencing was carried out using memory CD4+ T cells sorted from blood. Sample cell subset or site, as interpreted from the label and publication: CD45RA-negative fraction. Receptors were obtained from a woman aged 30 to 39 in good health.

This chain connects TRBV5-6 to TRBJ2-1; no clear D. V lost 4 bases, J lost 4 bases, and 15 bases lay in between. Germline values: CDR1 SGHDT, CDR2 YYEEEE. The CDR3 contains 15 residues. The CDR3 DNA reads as TGTGCCAGCAGCCAACCGGGTCGGGCGTACAATGAGCAGTTCTTC. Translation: CASSQPGRAYNEQFF.

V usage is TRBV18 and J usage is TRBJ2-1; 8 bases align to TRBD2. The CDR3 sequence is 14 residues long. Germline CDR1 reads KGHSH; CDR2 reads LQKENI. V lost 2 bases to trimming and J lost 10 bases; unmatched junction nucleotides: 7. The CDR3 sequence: CASSPESTSVEQFF. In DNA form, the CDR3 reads TGTGCCAGCTCACCAGAATCGACTAGCGTGGAGCAGTTCTTC.

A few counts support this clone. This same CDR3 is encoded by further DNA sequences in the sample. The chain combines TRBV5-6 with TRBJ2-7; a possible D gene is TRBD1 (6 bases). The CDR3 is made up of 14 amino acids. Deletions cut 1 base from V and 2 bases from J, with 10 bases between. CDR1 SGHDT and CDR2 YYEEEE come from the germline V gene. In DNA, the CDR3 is TGTGCCAGCAGCTTGCTGGACAGCCCCTACGAGCAGTACTTC. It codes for CASSLLDSPYEQYF.

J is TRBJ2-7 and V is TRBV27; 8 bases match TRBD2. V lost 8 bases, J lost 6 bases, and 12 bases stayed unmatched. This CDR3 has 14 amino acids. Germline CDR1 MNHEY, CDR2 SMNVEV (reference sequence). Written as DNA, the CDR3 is TGTGCCAGCCCGAGGGCTAGCGGGTGCCCCGAGCAGTACTTC. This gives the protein CASPRASGCPEQYF.

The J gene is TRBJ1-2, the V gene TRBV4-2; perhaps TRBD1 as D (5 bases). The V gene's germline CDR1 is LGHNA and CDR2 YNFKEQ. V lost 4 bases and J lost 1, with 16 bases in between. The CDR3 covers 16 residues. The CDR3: CASSPHGGDSNYGYTF. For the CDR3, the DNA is TGTGCCAGCAGCCCCCACGGTGGTGACAGTAACTATGGCTACACCTTC.

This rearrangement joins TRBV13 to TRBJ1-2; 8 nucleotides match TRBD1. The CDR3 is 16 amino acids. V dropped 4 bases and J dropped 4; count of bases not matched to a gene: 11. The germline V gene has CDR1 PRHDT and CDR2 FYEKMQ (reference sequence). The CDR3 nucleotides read TGTGCCAGCAGCTCCGGCCGGGGACAGGATGGCTATGGCTACACCTTC. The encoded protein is CASSSGRGQDGYGYTF.

For the CDR3, the DNA is TGCGCCAGCAGCTTTCACACTCAAGAGACCCAGTACTTC. Amino acid sequence: CASSFHTQETQYF. The rearrangement uses TRBV5-1 and TRBJ2-5; D is unresolved. Germline CDR1 reads SGHRS; CDR2 reads YFSETQ. The CDR3 spans 13 residues. Trimming cost V 2 bases and J 2 bases, with 7 bases left between them. The full variable domain, in which reference TRBV5-1 and TRBJ2-5 provide the parts outside the CDR3, is KAGVTQTPRYLIKTRGQQVTLSCSPISGHRSVSWYQQTPGQGLQFLFEYFSETQRNKGNFPGRFSGRQFSNSRSEMNVSTLELGDSALYLCASSFHTQETQYFGPGTRLLVL.

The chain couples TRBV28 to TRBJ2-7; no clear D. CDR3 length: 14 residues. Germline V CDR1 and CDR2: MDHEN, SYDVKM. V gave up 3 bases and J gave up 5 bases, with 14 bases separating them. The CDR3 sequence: CASSFINTQNEQYF. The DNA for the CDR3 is TGTGCCAGCAGTTTCATCAACACACAGAACGAGCAGTACTTC.

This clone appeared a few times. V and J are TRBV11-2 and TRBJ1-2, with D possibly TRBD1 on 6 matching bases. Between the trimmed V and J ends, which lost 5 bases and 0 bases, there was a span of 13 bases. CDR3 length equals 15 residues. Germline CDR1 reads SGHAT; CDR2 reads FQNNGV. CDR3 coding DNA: TGTGCCAGCAGCCCTAGTTGGGGGCCTAACTATGGCTACACCTTC. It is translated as CASSPSWGPNYGYTF.

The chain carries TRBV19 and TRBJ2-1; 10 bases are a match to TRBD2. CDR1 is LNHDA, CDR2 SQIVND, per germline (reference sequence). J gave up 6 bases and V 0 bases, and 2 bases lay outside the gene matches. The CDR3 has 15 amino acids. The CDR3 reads CASSIESSGSNEQFF. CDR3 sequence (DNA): TGTGCCAGTAGTATAGAGTCTAGCGGGAGCAATGAGCAGTTCTTC. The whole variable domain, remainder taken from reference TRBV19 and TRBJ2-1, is DGGITQSPKYLFRKEGQNVTLSCEQNLNHDAMYWYRQDPGQGLRLIYYSQIVNDFQKGDIAEGYSVSREKKESFPLTVTSAQKNPTAFYLCASSIESSGSNEQFFGPGTRLTVL.

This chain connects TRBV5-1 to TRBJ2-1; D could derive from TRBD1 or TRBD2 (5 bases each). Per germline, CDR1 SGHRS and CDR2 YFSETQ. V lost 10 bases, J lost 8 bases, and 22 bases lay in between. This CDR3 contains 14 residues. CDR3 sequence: CASQPGRTFDEQFF. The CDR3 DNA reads TGCGCCTCTCAACCGGGACGGACCTTCGATGAGCAGTTCTTC.

The chain's CDR3 is CAISEDWGRYEQYF. CDR3 coding DNA: TGTGCCATCAGTGAGGACTGGGGTCGGTACGAGCAGTACTTC. This rearrangement joins TRBV10-3 to TRBJ2-7; no clear D. Trimming took off 2 bases at V and 4 bases at J, with 12 bases between the two ends. Germline V gene lookup returns CDR1 ENHRY and CDR2 SYGVKD. The CDR3 sequence is 14 residues long.

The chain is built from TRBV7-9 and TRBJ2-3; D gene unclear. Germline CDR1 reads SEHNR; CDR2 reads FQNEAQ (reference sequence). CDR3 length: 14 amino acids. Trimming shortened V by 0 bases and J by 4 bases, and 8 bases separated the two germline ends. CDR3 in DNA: TGTGCCAGCAGCTTAGCCGTTGGACCAGATACGCAGTATTTT. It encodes CASSLAVGPDTQYF.

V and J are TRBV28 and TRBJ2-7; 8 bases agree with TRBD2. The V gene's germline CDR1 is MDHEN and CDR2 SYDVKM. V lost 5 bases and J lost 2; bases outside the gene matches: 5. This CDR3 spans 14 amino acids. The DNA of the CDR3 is TGTGCCAGCAGTACCTTAGCGGGAACCTACGAGCAGTACTTC. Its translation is CASSTLAGTYEQYF. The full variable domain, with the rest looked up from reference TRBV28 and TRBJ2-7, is DVKVTQSSRYLVKRTGEKVFLECVQDMDHENMFWYRQDPGLGLRLIYFSYDVKMKEKGDIPEGYSVSREKKERFSLILESASTNQTSMYLCASSTLAGTYEQYFGPGTRLTVT.

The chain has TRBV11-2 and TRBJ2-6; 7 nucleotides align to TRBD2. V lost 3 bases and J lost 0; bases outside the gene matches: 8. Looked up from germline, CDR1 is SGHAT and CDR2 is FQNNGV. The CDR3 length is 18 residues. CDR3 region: CASSFGVGGYSGANVLTF. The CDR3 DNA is TGTGCCAGCAGCTTTGGGGTGGGAGGGTACTCTGGGGCCAACGTCCTGACTTTC. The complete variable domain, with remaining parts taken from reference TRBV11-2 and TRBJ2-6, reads EAGVAQSPRYKIIEKRQSVAFWCNPISGHATLYWYQQILGQGPKLLIQFQNNGVVDDSQLPKDRFSAERLKGVDSTLKIQPAKLEDSAVYLCASSFGVGGYSGANVLTFGAGSRLTVL.

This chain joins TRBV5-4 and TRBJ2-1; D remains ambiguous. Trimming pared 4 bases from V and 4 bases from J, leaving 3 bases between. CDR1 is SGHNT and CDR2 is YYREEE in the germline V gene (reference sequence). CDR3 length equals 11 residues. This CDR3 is CASSSYNEQFF. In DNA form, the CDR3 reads TGTGCCAGCAGCAGTTACAATGAGCAGTTCTTC.

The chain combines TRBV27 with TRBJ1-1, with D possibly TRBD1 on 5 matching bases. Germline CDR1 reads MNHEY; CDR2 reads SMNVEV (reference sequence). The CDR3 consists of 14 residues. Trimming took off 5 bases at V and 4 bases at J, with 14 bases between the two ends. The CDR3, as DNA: TGTGCCAGCAGTCAGAGGGGAGGTCGCACTGAAGCTTTCTTT. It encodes CASSQRGGRTEAFF.

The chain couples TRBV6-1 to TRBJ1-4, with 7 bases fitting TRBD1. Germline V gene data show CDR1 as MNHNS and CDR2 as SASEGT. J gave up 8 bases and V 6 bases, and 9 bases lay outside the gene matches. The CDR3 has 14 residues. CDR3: CASRETGPGEKLFF. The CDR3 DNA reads TGTGCCAGCAGGGAGACAGGGCCAGGAGAAAAACTGTTTTTT.

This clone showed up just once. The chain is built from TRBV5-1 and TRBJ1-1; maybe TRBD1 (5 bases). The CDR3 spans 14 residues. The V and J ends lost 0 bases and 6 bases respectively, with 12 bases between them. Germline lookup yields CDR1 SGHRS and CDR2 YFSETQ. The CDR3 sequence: CASSLGSKGAEAFF. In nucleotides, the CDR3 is TGCGCCAGCAGCTTGGGATCCAAAGGGGCTGAAGCTTTCTTT.